The clone carrying this T cell receptor (beta chain) was detected once. At one boundary the junction diverges from the germline segment, which might be a read error. The CDR3 is 14 amino acids. These data come from a study of graft-versus-host responses after intestinal transplantation. Overall study context: Recipients were given multivisceral, liver-intestinal, or isolated intestinal transplants.

Using immunoSEQ multiplex PCR, the repertoire was profiled, and TCRdb retains in-frame clones only, with some absent. The sample yields roughly 4,100 clones, roughly a fifth seen once. This TCR came from a human patient who was an organ donor for intestinal transplantation. The gene calls are TRBV5-3 and TRBJ1-1; D gene ambiguous. TRBV5-3 is an ORF for which the function is uncertain. Sequenced here: alloreactive CD4+ T cells from a mixed lymphocyte reaction culture, sampled before transplantation. The subset is: CFSE-low proliferating T cells sorted from approximately 6-day pre-transplant mixed lymphocyte reaction (GvH or HvG direction). CDR3 sequence: CASSSTGMDTEAFF. The CDR3 region has the DNA TGTGCCAGCAGCTCGACGGGGATGGACACTGAAGCTTTCTTT.